This T cell receptor (beta chain) was sequenced for a study of cytomegalovirus exposure and HLA in healthy donors (dated by TCRdb to about 2017). At the level of the whole study: In an earlier analysis of approximately 500 of the donors, less than 350 Gb of sequence data and 117 million unique TCR beta sequences from about 180 million T cells were reported. An early release that covered about 600 HLA-typed donors contained around 300 gigabases of sequencing data and 65 million to 100 million unique TCR sequences. Among the 398 genotyped donors, about 85% belonged to the genetic ancestry cluster associated with self-reported Caucasian donors. The study was designed to test whether signatures of past pathogen exposure could be identified by cataloging public T cell receptors. The T cell repertoires of 666 subjects were profiled by immunosequencing and related to cytomegalovirus serostatus. Along with the roughly 670-subject first cohort, a separate validation cohort of over a hundred different subjects was used. The study combined high-throughput TCR immunosequencing, statistical association of individual TCRs with disease status, and machine learning to predict cytomegalovirus infection status. A later analysis re-analyzed previously published TCR beta repertoires from roughly 630 donors and added high-resolution HLA genotyping to study TCR occurrence patterns. Rather than drawing on any new phenotypic data, the later analysis identified candidate immune exposures from TCR beta sequences and the way those sequences occurred across donors. An earlier analysis of approximately 580 of the donors used high-throughput TCR beta sequencing to judge whether each TCR beta V gene segment behaved as functional or pseudogenic. Donor age, sex, ethnicity and CMV serostatus were collected together with the repertoire data. Genome-wide SNP genotypes for about three fifths of the roughly 700 donors were used in a later genetic analysis, which treated that subset as a discovery cohort. All discovery cohort repertoires had been generated on a single sequencing platform. HLA typing covered class I and class II loci at four-digit resolution. The number of donors typed differed by locus, with roughly 620-630 for A, B, C, DRB1 and DQB1, more than 500 for DQA1, some 570 for DPA1, and over 400 for DPB1. Because of strong linkage in the cohort, roughly five DR-DQ haplotypes were treated as single units for association and clustering. Among roughly 370 genotyped donors of the cohort, an average of 235,054 unique TCR beta nucleotide sequences were sequenced per donor, 15% to 20% of them non-productive.

The cohort consisted of more than 650 healthy bone marrow donors. At the time of sampling, all cohort members were nominally healthy, though unrecorded immune exposures were likely present. The donor tested CMV seropositive and was one of the 289 seropositive cohort members. A peripheral blood sample was provided by each donor, and peripheral blood mononuclear cells were used for TCR beta sequencing. The Qiagen DNeasy Blood Extraction Kit was used to extract genomic DNA from the blood cell samples. Findings and caveats that apply to the study as a whole: Immune exposure information for the cohort was limited to CMV serostatus. In a later analysis, 15,000 to 20,000 TCR beta sequences were associated with specific HLA alleles at a false discovery rate of 0.05. Because counts were too low, about 15 rarely observed V segments, including chromosome 9 orphons, were left out of the earlier analysis of over 550 of the donors. V-gene and J-gene trimming of TCR beta chains was associated with a missense DCLRE1C variant in a later genetic analysis, and the association was replicated in an independent cohort. The study gave a list of under 200 TCR beta chains associated with cytomegalovirus. Most CMV-associated TCR beta chains appeared to be HLA-restricted in a later analysis, and the HLA associations seemed to be driven largely by CMV exposure. Broadly in line with IMGT annotations, most TCR beta V segments showed up in productive rearrangements about 90% or about 30% of the time in an earlier analysis of under 700 of the donors. Some IMGT-functional V segments, including TRBV6-2 and TRBV6-3, could not be told apart with the 87-base-pair reads, so those segments were excluded. The authors suggested that the approach could potentially be extended to other disease states and immunological phenotypes. A further reported finding was that TCR beta sequences accurately predicted the HLA-A and HLA-B alleles for most subjects in the first cohort. Three of the identified cytomegalovirus-associated TCR beta chains were confirmed in vitro to be specific for cytomegalovirus antigens. A later analysis found that TCR association rates varied across HLA loci, with DRB1 alleles showing the most associated TCRs and HLA-C alleles the fewest. Sequencing depth was assumed to be roughly uniform across donors in the presence/absence analyses, though that assumption may not hold. A later analysis found that HLA-associated TCR beta chains were more clonally expanded and had lower generation probabilities than equally common non-associated chains. Several of the top co-occurrence clusters appeared to be linked to parvovirus B19, influenza, CMV and Epstein-Barr virus, according to a later analysis. Linkage disequilibrium might explain the correlated functional status among segregating V segments, but an unknown experimental factor could not be ruled out. While some public TCRs were present in many individuals, most TCR sequences turned up only very rarely across donors. A group of highly shared sequence variants was considered likely to be a technical artifact of the sequencing pipeline. Because some donors lacked HLA typing at each locus, the association tests relied only on the typed subset. In this cohort, only TCR beta chains were sequenced, and detectable features were limited by the absence of alpha or paired-chain data. Cytomegalovirus status was reported to be diagnosed by the classifier with high specificity and sensitivity in both the original and validation cohorts. When HLA alleles, especially DR and DQ, strongly co-occurred, TCR associations were difficult to assign to individual alleles. A later genetic analysis reported fewer N-insertions in productive TCRs among donors in an Asian-associated ancestry cluster than the 666-donor mean.

Note on this clone: Which antigen it targets is not known. No clone much larger than this one lies a single base away; base qualities are absent.

Receptor amplification or capture employed the immunoSEQ multiplex PCR assay. The multiplex PCR relied on a mix of 60 forward primers for TCR Vbeta segments and 13 reverse primers for TCR Jbeta segments. The CDR3 region of rearranged TCR beta genes was amplified from genomic DNA with a multiplex PCR assay. The amplified TCR beta libraries were sequenced on the Illumina HiSeq System as 87-base-pair reads. In the original analysis: Across the 666 repertoires, a later analysis counted tens of millions of unique TCR beta chains, around 11 million of which were shared by at least two donors. Raw reads were error-corrected and collapsed into unique sequences by a nearest-neighbor algorithm in which closely related sequences were merged to remove PCR and sequencing errors. To assign V, D and J gene segments, CDR3 sequences were aligned to IMGT reference sequences. Each retained sequence needed at least a six-nucleotide match to both a V gene segment and a J gene segment. A rearrangement counted as productive if the CDR3 had no stop codons and remained in frame with V and J, and every other rearrangement counted as non-productive. Following IMGT convention, CDR3 was defined as the stretch from the second conserved V-encoded cysteine to the conserved J-encoded phenylalanine. Sequences without an unambiguous match to a single V gene segment were excluded from the earlier analysis of several hundred of the donors. In an earlier analysis of 587 of the donors, a V segment was called functional when productive rearrangements were above 56.7%, and segregating when the standard deviation between donors exceeded 5%. To diagnose cytomegalovirus status from the catalog of TCR beta chain sequences, a statistical classification framework was built. A later analysis assigned V and J genes by comparing TCR nucleotide sequences with IMGT/GENE-DB human TR gene sequences. A later analysis assigned CDR3 sequences and most-parsimonious VDJ recombination scenarios with the TCRdist pipeline. In a later analysis, every TCR beta chain was defined by the combination of its CDR3 amino acid sequence and its V-gene family, and reads without a unique V-gene family were dropped. In a later analysis, 450 to 600 highly shared, low-generation-probability nucleotide sequences were removed to address suspected cross-contamination and a sequencing artifact. In a later analysis, a clonal expansion index for each public chain was calculated from normalized within-repertoire ranks of inferred template counts. A later analysis computed generation probabilities with a VDJ recombination model fitted to out-of-frame rearrangements, and checked the results against IGoR. In a later analysis, TCR-TCR, TCR-HLA and TCR-CMV co-occurrence was scored with hypergeometric tests, and a repertoire-size bias correction was applied to TCR pairs. In a later analysis, false discovery rates were estimated by permuting HLA or CMV assignments 20 times. A later analysis grouped co-occurring TCRs with DBSCAN, adding TCRdist sequence similarity when clustering within HLA-allele-positive subsets. Co-occurrence clustering excluded repertoires with fewer than 30,000 or more than 120,000 public chains, plus five with anomalous nucleotide sharing. Held by TCRdb, this immuneACCESS table contains in-frame sequences only and omits some clones. Under half of the omission traces to an unresolved V gene where checked; the cause of the rest is unknown. V and J calls and clone size come straight from that table; D and trimming were deduced from the DNA. This sample is represented by about 100,000 clones; about 74% of them were singletons. Of the sample, 11% to 15% is held by the ten largest clones.

Spanning cysteine to phenylalanine, the CDR3 consists of 16 amino acids. Left in the record is the CDR3 DNA by itself, 48 bases read in frame from the first base. From a lookup of the germline V gene (reference sequence), CDR1 and CDR2 are MNHEY and SMNVEV. Trimming costs V 5 bases and J 7 bases, and their ends lie 18 bases apart. Sequences were obtained from PBMCs. This TCR was recovered from a woman aged 40 to 50 in good health and CMV-seropositive. The chain joins TRBV27 to TRBJ1-6, with TRBD1 perhaps the D gene, on 5 matching bases. The sequenced DNA is TGTGCCAGCAGTCCCCGGTGGGGAGGGGAGAATTCACCCCTCCACTTT. Its protein is CASSPRWGGENSPLHF.